Below are 10 T cell receptor beta chains sequenced from a single sample in a study of beta chain features in type 1 diabetes. Study-wide points: Type 1 diabetes patients showed a moderate but significant shortening of TCRB CDR3s in all four CD4+ subsets.

Antigen specificity for these receptors is unknown. Every bit of the isolated RNA underwent reverse transcription, so sequencing read expressed TCRB transcripts. Only in-frame clones appear in the TCRdb table, and some are missing; sequencing was by immunoSEQ multiplex PCR. The sample records 600,000 to 700,000 clones, roughly 12% being singletons. Sequenced sample: naive CD4+ T cells from blood. All receptors come from a man aged 25 to 40 with type 1 diabetes.

The chain links TRBV28 to TRBJ1-5, with 10 bases matching TRBD1. The trim removed 5 bases at V and 15 bases at J, leaving 7 bases unmatched. This CDR3 has 12 amino acids. Germline lookup yields CDR1 MDHEN and CDR2 SYDVKM. Written as DNA, the CDR3 is TGTGCCAGCAGTCCCCGGGACAGGGGTCGGCATTTT. Translated: CASSPRDRGRHF.

This clone was seen more than once but under ten times. The chain is built from TRBV19 and TRBJ2-1, with 9 bases fitting TRBD2. Germline V gene sequence: CDR1 LNHDA, CDR2 SQIVND (reference sequence). CDR3 size: 15 residues. V shed 4 bases, J shed 8 bases, and the junction held 9 bases outside the gene matches. CDR3 DNA: TGTGCCAGTAGTACCATAGCGGGGGCACTGGATGAGCAGTTCTTC. It yields the protein CASSTIAGALDEQFF.

This clone was seen a few times. V and J are TRBV21-1 and TRBJ1-6; the table's D gene call, TRBD1, was not cross checked with the DNA. TRBV21-1 is labeled a pseudogene. The CDR3 is 17 amino acids. The DNA of the CDR3 is TGTGCCAGCAGCAAAAGGGGCCACAGGGCGGAAAATTCACCCCTCCACTTT. Residues: CASSKRGHRAENSPLHF.

The J gene is TRBJ2-7, the V gene TRBV2; 9 nucleotides match TRBD1. The CDR3 is 13 residues long. The germline V gene has CDR1 SNHLY and CDR2 FYNNEI. Unmatched junction bases numbered 4, after V lost 5 bases and J lost 5 bases. CDR3 sequence reads: CASSFRDRDEQYF. Written as DNA, the CDR3 is TGTGCCAGCAGTTTCCGGGACAGGGACGAGCAGTACTTC. The full variable domain, with the rest looked up from reference TRBV2 and TRBJ2-7, is EPEVTQTPSHQVTQMGQEVILRCVPISNHLYFYWYRQILGQKVEFLVSFYNNEISEKSEIFDDQFSVERPDGSNFTLKIRSTKLEDSAMYFCASSFRDRDEQYFGPGTRLTVT.

This clone has only a few counts. The V and J genes are TRBV14 and TRBJ2-5; D not resolved. Trimming shortened V by 1 base and J by 0 bases, and 3 bases separated the two germline ends. The CDR3 extends over 13 amino acids. In germline, CDR1 is SGHDN, CDR2 FVKESK. The CDR3 reads CASSQAYQETQYF. The CDR3 DNA sequence: TGTGCCAGCAGCCAAGCATACCAAGAGACCCAGTACTTC. The entire variable domain, with the rest obtained from reference TRBV14 and TRBJ2-5, is as follows: EAGVTQFPSHSVIEKGQTVTLRCDPISGHDNLYWYRRVMGKEIKFLLHFVKESKQDESGMPNNRFLAERTGGTYSTLKVQPAELEDSGVYFCASSQAYQETQYFGPGTRLLVL.

This chain connects TRBV2 to TRBJ2-7; TRBD1 agrees at 8 bases. The V segment lost 2 bases and the J segment 0 bases; nucleotides outside the gene matches: 0. Looked up from germline, CDR1 is SNHLY and CDR2 is FYNNEI. The CDR3 spans 14 residues. DNA for the CDR3: TGTGCCAGCAGTGAAACAGGGGGCTCCTACGAGCAGTACTTC. It is translated as CASSETGGSYEQYF. Variable domain in full (rest from reference TRBV2 and TRBJ2-7): EPEVTQTPSHQVTQMGQEVILRCVPISNHLYFYWYRQILGQKVEFLVSFYNNEISEKSEIFDDQFSVERPDGSNFTLKIRSTKLEDSAMYFCASSETGGSYEQYFGPGTRLTVT.

The J gene is TRBJ2-1, the V gene TRBV5-6; 9 bases are a match to TRBD2. Germline CDR1 and CDR2: SGHDT and YYEEEE. After removal of 0 bases from V and 4 bases from J, the junction contained 5 bases not matched to a gene. CDR3 length equals 16 residues. The CDR3 region is CASSLAPSGAYNEQFF. The CDR3 region has the DNA TGTGCCAGCAGCTTGGCCCCTAGCGGGGCGTACAATGAGCAGTTCTTC. Full variable domain (rest looked up from reference TRBV5-6 and TRBJ2-1): DAGVTQSPTHLIKTRGQQVTLRCSPKSGHDTVSWYQQALGQGPQFIFQYYEEEERQRGNFPDRFSGHQFPNYSSELNVNALLLGDSALYLCASSLAPSGAYNEQFFGPGTRLTVL.

This clone was counted a few times. The rearrangement joins TRBV4-3 to TRBJ2-5, with D uncertain. The CDR3 is 18 residues long. Germline-derived CDR1 and CDR2 are LGHNA and YSLEER. The V and J ends lost 0 bases and 0 bases respectively, with 17 bases between them. The CDR3 reads CASSQESFMSDNQETQYF. CDR3 DNA: TGCGCCAGCAGCCAAGAGAGCTTTATGAGCGATAACCAAGAGACCCAGTACTTC.

CDR3: CASSWGTPDVQQFF. In DNA, the CDR3 is TGCGCCAGCAGCTGGGGGACTCCTGACGTACAGCAGTTCTTC. This chain joins TRBV5-1 and TRBJ2-1; TRBD2 might be the D (6 bases). V was clipped by 3 bases and J by 11 bases, with 18 bases between them. Germline V gene data show CDR1 as SGHRS and CDR2 as YFSETQ. This CDR3 comprises 14 residues.

This clone was counted a single time. The chain recombines TRBV14 with TRBJ2-3, with 10 bases lining up with TRBD1. The CDR3 is 19 residues long. CDR1 and CDR2 (germline): SGHDN, FVKESK. The V gene end was trimmed by 3 bases and the J gene end by 0 bases; junction bases not matched to a gene: 12. In DNA form, the CDR3 reads TGTGCCAGCAGCCATACTCCGGGACAGGGGCGTTGGAGCACAGATACGCAGTATTTT. The encoded protein is CASSHTPGQGRWSTDTQYF.